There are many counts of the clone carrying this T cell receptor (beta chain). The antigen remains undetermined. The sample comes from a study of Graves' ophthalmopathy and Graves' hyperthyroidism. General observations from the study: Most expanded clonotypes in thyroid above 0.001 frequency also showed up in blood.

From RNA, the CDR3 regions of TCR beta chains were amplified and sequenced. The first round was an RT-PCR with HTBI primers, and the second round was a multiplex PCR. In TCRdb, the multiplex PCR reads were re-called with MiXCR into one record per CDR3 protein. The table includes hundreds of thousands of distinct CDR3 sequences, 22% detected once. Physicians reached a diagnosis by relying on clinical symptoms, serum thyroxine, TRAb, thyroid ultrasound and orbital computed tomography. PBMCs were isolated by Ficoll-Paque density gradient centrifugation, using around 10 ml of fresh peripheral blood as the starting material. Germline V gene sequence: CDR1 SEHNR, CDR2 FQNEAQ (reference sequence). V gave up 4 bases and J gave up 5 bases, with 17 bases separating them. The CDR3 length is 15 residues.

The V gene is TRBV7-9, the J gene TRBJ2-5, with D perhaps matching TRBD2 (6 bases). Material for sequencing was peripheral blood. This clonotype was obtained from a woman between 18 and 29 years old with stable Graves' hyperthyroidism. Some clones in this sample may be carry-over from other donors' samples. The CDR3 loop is CASSSADTGAETQYF. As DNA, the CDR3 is TGTGCCAGCAGCTCAGCTGACACGGGAGCGGAGACCCAGTACTTC.